A single sample gave rise to the 24 T cell receptor beta chains below, sequenced in a study of T cells expressing NK-cell markers. TCRdb re-called the 5' RACE reads; one entry per CDR3 protein, DNA not given. Seen in this sample are about 550,000 distinct CDR3 sequences; the ten most common clones hold roughly 3.4%. Sequenced material: blood T cells: a sorted CD56 or NKG2C T cell subset, CD4+ or CD8+ T cells, or bulk PBMC T cells (not recorded which). Receptors were obtained from a man between 18 and 35 years old in good health.

The rearrangement links TRBV6-1 to TRBJ2-1; as DNA is missing, the TRBD2 call by TCRdb cannot be tested. This CDR3 comprises 16 residues. Germline V CDR1 and CDR2: MNHNS, SASEGT. Here the CDR3 reads CASNVLAPTPYNEQFF.

This rearrangement joins TRBV7-2 to TRBJ2-1; TCRdb returns TRBD2, unconfirmable since there is no DNA. CDR1 and CDR2 (germline): SGHTA, FQGNSA. CDR3 length equals 15 residues. CDR3 sequence reads: CASSPPTSGYNEQFF.

The chain has TRBV24-1 and TRBJ2-7. Germline CDR1 is KGHDR and CDR2 is SFDVKD. The CDR3 consists of 13 residues. CDR3 amino acids: CATSDKDAYEQYF.

CDR3 residues: CSARDWASGSGETQYF. The chain links TRBV20-1 to TRBJ2-5; without DNA, the TCRdb call of TRBD2 cannot be checked. The CDR3 totals 16 residues. Germline V CDR1 and CDR2: DFQATT, SNEGSKA (reference sequence).

The J gene is TRBJ1-1, the V gene TRBV2; TCRdb's D gene call, TRBD1, goes unchecked for lack of DNA. Germline V gene sequence: CDR1 SNHLY, CDR2 FYNNEI. The CDR3 has 13 amino acids. The CDR3 spells CAREAGGNTEAFF.

V gene TRBV5-1 combines with J gene TRBJ1-1; no DNA is available, so the TRBD1 call from TCRdb remains unchecked. This CDR3 contains 13 residues. Germline V gene sequence: CDR1 SGHRS, CDR2 YFSETQ. The CDR3 sequence: CASSSQGATEAFF.

The chain links TRBV6-1 to TRBJ1-5; the TRBD1 assignment by TCRdb is unverifiable without DNA. The CDR3 runs to 15 residues. Germline CDR1 reads MNHNS; CDR2 reads SASEGT. CDR3 protein: CASSEANRGNQPQHF.

The chain employs TRBV27 and TRBJ2-2; the TCRdb call, TRBD2, lacks DNA for checking. CDR1 is MNHEY, CDR2 SMNVEV, per germline (reference sequence). CDR3 length: 15 amino acids. CDR3 loop: CASSLASGRGGELFF.

The chain uses TRBV6-1 and TRBJ1-2. This CDR3 comprises 14 residues. The germline V gene has CDR1 MNHNS and CDR2 SASEGT. The CDR3: CASRLTASLYGYTF.

The V and J genes are TRBV25-1 and TRBJ2-7; with no DNA, the TCRdb D assignment of TRBD1 cannot be verified. This CDR3 is built from 14 residues. The germline V gene has CDR1 MGHDK and CDR2 SYGVNS. The CDR3: CASSEGQGFYEQYF.

This sequence joins TRBV9 and TRBJ1-3; the TRBD1 assignment by TCRdb is unverifiable without DNA. CDR1 is SGDLS and CDR2 is YYNGEE in the germline V gene. CDR3 length: 19 amino acids. CDR3 region: CASSVGAGTGGFSGNTIYF.

The V call is TRBV7-2, the J call TRBJ1-2. Germline CDR1 SGHTA, CDR2 FQGNSA. This CDR3 contains 15 residues. The CDR3 here is CASSLASGSHISYTF.

The rearrangement joins TRBV5-1 to TRBJ2-7; TCRdb lists TRBD1, though no DNA is available to test this call. The CDR3 runs to 14 residues. Germline-derived CDR1 and CDR2 are SGHRS and YFSETQ. The CDR3 spells CASSLYEGAYEQYF.

V usage is TRBV5-5 and J usage is TRBJ2-5; TCRdb names TRBD2, which stays unverified in the absence of DNA. Germline values: CDR1 SGHKS, CDR2 YYEKEE (reference sequence). This CDR3 region has 16 residues. CDR3 loop: CASSLVTSGSRETQYF.

V and J are TRBV12-5 and TRBJ2-5; TCRdb names TRBD2, which stays unverified in the absence of DNA. The germline V gene has CDR1 LGHNT and CDR2 FRNRAP. This CDR3 contains 15 residues. The CDR3 reads CASGPKGTSGETQYF.

The chain uses TRBV12-3 or TRBV12-4 and TRBJ2-2; TCRdb's D call, TRBD1, is unchecked because there is no DNA. The CDR3 has 16 amino acids. CDR3 amino acids: CASSWGTLISAGELFF.

V usage is TRBV29-1 and J usage is TRBJ2-2; TCRdb outputs TRBD1, but without DNA this stays unchecked. Germline CDR1 is SQVTM and CDR2 is ANQGSEA. The CDR3 consists of 14 residues. This CDR3 reads CSVQTGVRTGELFF.

This sequence joins TRBV27 and TRBJ2-3; TCRdb's D call, TRBD1, is unchecked because there is no DNA. The CDR3 runs 14 residues. Per germline, CDR1 MNHEY and CDR2 SMNVEV (reference sequence). The CDR3 is CASSETGIVNTQYF.

The chain employs TRBV27 and TRBJ2-2; checking the TCRdb D call of TRBD1 is not possible without DNA. CDR3 size: 16 residues. The germline gives CDR1 MNHEY, CDR2 SMNVEV (reference sequence). The CDR3 protein is CASSLGLSGASGELFF.

This chain joins TRBV20-1 and TRBJ2-1; the D gene TCRdb calls, TRBD1, cannot be checked with no DNA. The length of the CDR3 is 17 residues. The germline V gene has CDR1 DFQATT and CDR2 SNEGSKA (reference sequence). The CDR3 loop reads CSANPLTPSSSYNEQFF.

V gene TRBV5-6 combines with J gene TRBJ2-5. Germline V CDR1 and CDR2: SGHDT, YYEEEE. This CDR3 region has 13 residues. CDR3 in amino acids: CASRLEGLETQYF.

The genes are TRBV15 and TRBJ2-1; TCRdb indicates TRBD1, and absent DNA this call remains unverified. Germline CDR1 LNHNV, CDR2 YYDKDF (reference sequence). The CDR3 runs 15 residues. CDR3 region: CATSTGAYPYNEQFF.

The J gene is TRBJ2-7, the V gene TRBV4-2; TCRdb returns TRBD1, unconfirmable since there is no DNA. The CDR3 runs to 16 residues. Looked up from germline, CDR1 is LGHNA and CDR2 is YNFKEQ. The CDR3 loop reads CASSQARQGWTYEQYF.

The chain carries TRBV14 and TRBJ2-1; the TCRdb D gene call, TRBD1, has no DNA to confirm it. This CDR3 region has 17 residues. Per germline, CDR1 SGHDN and CDR2 FVKESK. The CDR3 spells CASSQDWQGAAYNEQFF.